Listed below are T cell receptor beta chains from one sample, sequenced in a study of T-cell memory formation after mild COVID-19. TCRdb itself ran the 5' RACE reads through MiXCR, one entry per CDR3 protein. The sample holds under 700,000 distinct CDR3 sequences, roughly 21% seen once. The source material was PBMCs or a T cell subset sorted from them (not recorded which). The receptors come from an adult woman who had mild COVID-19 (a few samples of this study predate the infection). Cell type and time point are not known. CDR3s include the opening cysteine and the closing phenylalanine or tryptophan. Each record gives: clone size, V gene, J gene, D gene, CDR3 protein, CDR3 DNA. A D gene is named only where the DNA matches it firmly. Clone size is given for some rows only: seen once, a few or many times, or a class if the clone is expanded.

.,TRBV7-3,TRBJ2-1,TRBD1,CASSSRRGRVRNEQFF,TGTGCCAGCAGCTCCCGCAGGGGGCGCGTACGGAATGAGCAGTTCTTC
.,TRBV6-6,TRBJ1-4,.,CASSYSGRSATNEKLFF,TGTGCCAGCAGTTACTCCGGCAGGAGTGCAACTAATGAAAAACTGTTTTTT
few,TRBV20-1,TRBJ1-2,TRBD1,CSAPFDRGRGYTF,TGCAGTGCTCCTTTCGACAGGGGGAGAGGCTACACCTTC
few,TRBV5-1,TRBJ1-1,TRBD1,CASSLSGQTPFRGTEAFF,TGCGCCAGCAGCTTGTCGGGACAGACACCTTTTCGTGGCACTGAAGCTTTCTTT
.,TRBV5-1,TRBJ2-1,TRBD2,CASSPAALAANEQFF,TGCGCCAGCAGCCCGGCGGCCCTAGCGGCCAATGAGCAGTTCTTC
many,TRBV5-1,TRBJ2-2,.,CASSLGSSGANTGELFF,TGCGCCAGCAGCTTGGGCTCTTCCGGCGCGAACACCGGGGAGCTGTTTTTT
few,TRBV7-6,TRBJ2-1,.,CASSLDGLHSVEQFF,TGTGCCAGCAGCTTAGACGGACTCCACTCGGTTGAGCAGTTCTTC
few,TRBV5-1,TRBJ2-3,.,CASSRSFAGLTDTQYF,TGCGCCAGCAGCCGCTCATTCGCGGGGCTCACAGATACGCAGTATTTT
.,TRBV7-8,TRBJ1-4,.,CASSLKARLNEKLFF,TGTGCCAGCAGCTTAAAGGCGCGGCTTAATGAAAAACTGTTTTTT
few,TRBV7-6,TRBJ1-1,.,CASSSPDGQNTEAFF,TGTGCCAGCAGCTCCCCCGACGGCCAGAACACTGAAGCTTTCTTT
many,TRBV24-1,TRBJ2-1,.,CATSDPLAGYSYNEQFF,TGTGCCACCAGTGATCCCCTGGCCGGCTACTCCTACAATGAGCAGTTCTTC
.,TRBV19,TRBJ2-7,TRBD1,CASSIVTGGWYEQYF,TGTGCCAGTAGTATAGTTACAGGGGGCTGGTACGAGCAGTACTTC
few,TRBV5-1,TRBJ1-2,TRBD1,CASSYKTGNYGYTF,TGCGCCAGCAGCTACAAGACAGGGAACTATGGCTACACCTTC
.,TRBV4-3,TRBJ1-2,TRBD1,CASSRVGDRVYTF,TGCGCCAGCAGCCGAGTGGGGGACAGGGTGTACACCTTC
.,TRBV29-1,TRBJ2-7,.,CACGAGYEQYF,TGCGCCTGTGGGGCCGGGTACGAGCAGTACTTC
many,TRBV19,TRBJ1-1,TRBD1,CASSVRDRSNTEAFF,TGTGCCAGTAGTGTACGGGACAGGTCGAACACTGAAGCTTTCTTT
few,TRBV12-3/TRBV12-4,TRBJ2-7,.,CASSLGLSGQGAYEQYF,TGTGCCAGCAGTTTAGGTTTATCGGGCCAGGGAGCCTACGAGCAGTACTTC
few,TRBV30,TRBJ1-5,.,CAWRRPHRTAQHF,TGTGCCTGGAGGCGACCTCATAGAACGGCCCAGCATTTT
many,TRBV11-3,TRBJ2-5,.,CASSIGLQETQYF,TGTGCCAGCAGCATCGGACTTCAAGAGACCCAGTACTTC
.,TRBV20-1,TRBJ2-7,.,CSARETGAYFSYEQYF,TGCAGTGCTAGAGAGACGGGAGCGTACTTCTCCTACGAGCAGTACTTC
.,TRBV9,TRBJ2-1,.,CASSSRLDNEQFF,TGTGCCAGCAGCTCAAGACTGGACAATGAGCAGTTCTTC
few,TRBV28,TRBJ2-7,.,CASRGKWIYEQYF,TGTGCCAGCAGAGGGAAATGGATCTACGAGCAGTACTTC
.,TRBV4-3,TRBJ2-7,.,CASSQGPGIAYEQYF,TGCGCCAGCAGCCAGGGACCAGGAATAGCTTACGAGCAGTACTTC
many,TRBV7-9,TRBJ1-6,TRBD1,CASQTGAYNSPLHF,TGTGCCTCCCAGACAGGGGCCTATAATTCACCCCTCCACTTT
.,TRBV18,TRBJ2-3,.,CASSRELADTQYF,TGTGCCAGCTCACGAGAGTTGGCAGATACGCAGTATTTT
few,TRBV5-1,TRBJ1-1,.,CASRNWGSNTEAFF,TGCGCCAGCAGAAACTGGGGGAGCAACACTGAAGCTTTCTTT
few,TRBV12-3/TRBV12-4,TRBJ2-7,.,CASSFQGFEQYF,TGTGCCAGCAGTTTCCAGGGGTTCGAGCAGTACTTC
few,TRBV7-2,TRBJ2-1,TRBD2,CASSLSGIEQFF,TGTGCCAGCAGCTTGAGCGGGATTGAGCAGTTCTTC
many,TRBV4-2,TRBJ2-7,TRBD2,CASSRAGVGEQYF,TGTGCCAGCAGCCGAGCGGGAGTGGGAGAGCAGTACTTC
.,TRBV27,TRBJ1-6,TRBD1,CASSHGTGWGSPLHF,TGTGCCAGCAGCCATGGGACAGGGTGGGGTTCACCCCTCCACTTT
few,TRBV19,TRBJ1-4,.,CASSKRGLEKLFF,TGTGCCAGTAGTAAAAGGGGATTGGAAAAACTGTTTTTT
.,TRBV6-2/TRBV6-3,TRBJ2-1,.,CASSWNPSSKQFF,TGTGCCAGCAGTTGGAACCCGTCCAGTAAGCAGTTCTTC
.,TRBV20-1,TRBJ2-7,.,CSASRGAGYEQYF,TGCAGTGCTTCTAGGGGGGCGGGCTACGAGCAGTACTTC
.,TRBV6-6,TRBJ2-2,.,CASGRTANTGELFF,TGTGCCAGCGGTAGGACGGCGAACACCGGGGAGCTGTTTTTT
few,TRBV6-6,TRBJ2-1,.,CASSRETYNEQFF,TGTGCCAGCAGTCGCGAAACCTACAATGAGCAGTTCTTC
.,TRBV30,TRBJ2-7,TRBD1,CAWSVEGQSYEQYF,TGTGCCTGGAGTGTAGAGGGACAGTCCTACGAGCAGTACTTC
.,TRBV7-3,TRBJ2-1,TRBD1,CASSLNVPGTGGFNEQFF,TGTGCCAGCAGCTTAAACGTACCCGGGACAGGGGGCTTTAATGAGCAGTTCTTC
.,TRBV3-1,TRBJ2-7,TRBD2,CASRQSTSGRGREQYF,TGTGCCAGCAGACAGTCGACTAGCGGGAGAGGGCGCGAGCAGTACTTC
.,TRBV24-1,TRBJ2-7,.,CATSDEGPNEQYF,TGTGCCACCAGTGACGAAGGTCCTAACGAGCAGTACTTC
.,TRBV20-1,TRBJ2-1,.,CSAREFGSPGSEQFF,TGCAGTGCTAGAGAATTCGGCTCACCGGGAAGCGAGCAGTTCTTC
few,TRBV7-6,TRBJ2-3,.,CASSRLGGGTDTQYF,TGTGCCAGCAGCCGTCTGGGGGGCGGCACAGATACGCAGTATTTT
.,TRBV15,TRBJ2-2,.,CATTAFSGTSGELFF,TGTGCCACCACGGCATTCTCCGGGACCTCCGGGGAGCTGTTTTTT
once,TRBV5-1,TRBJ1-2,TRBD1,CASSLGSAGTANYGYTF,TGCGCCAGCAGCTTGGGCTCCGCCGGGACAGCCAACTATGGCTACACCTTC
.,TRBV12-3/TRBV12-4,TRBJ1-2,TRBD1,CASSQLGQGGDGYTF,TGTGCCAGCAGTCAACTCGGACAGGGAGGGGATGGCTACACCTTC
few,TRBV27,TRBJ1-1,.,CASSRGRDLNTEAFF,TGTGCCAGCAGCCGCGGCAGGGATCTAAACACTGAAGCTTTCTTT
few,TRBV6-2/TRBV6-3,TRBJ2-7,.,CASSYSTPHEQYF,TGTGCCAGCAGTTACTCCACCCCCCACGAGCAGTACTTC
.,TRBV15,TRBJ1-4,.,CATSGRANEKLFF,TGTGCCACCAGCGGCAGAGCTAATGAAAAACTGTTTTTT
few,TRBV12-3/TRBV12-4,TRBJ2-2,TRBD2,CASRSSGRTGELFF,TGTGCCAGCAGGAGTAGCGGGAGAACCGGGGAGCTGTTTTTT
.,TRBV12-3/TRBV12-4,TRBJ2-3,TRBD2,CASSPRPSGISTDTQYF,TGTGCCAGCAGCCCCCGTCCTAGCGGGATTAGCACAGATACGCAGTATTTT
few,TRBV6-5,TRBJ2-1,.,CASSYWGDEQFF,TGTGCCAGCAGTTACTGGGGAGATGAGCAGTTCTTC
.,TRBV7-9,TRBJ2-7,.,CASLRETSYEQYF,TGTGCCAGCCTCCGGGAGACCTCCTACGAGCAGTACTTC
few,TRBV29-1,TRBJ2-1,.,CSSVAPGSPYNEQFF,TGCAGTAGCGTGGCCCCGGGATCGCCCTACAATGAGCAGTTCTTC
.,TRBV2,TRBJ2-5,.,CASSVRDQETQYF,TGTGCCAGCAGTGTCCGGGACCAAGAGACCCAGTACTTC